The 2 T cell receptor beta chains below were found in one sample sequenced in a study of shared clonotypes between healthy human individuals. The method was immunoSEQ multiplex PCR; TCRdb's version includes in-frame clones alone and lacks a portion of them. The sample consists of about 770,000 clones, 72% of them appearing once. The source material was memory CD4+ T cells sorted from blood. Stated subset: CD45RA-negative fraction. The receptors here all came from a woman aged 25 to 39 in good health.

This clone came up once. V usage is TRBV28 and J usage is TRBJ2-7, with 7 nucleotides matching TRBD1. Trimming at V came to 5 bases and at J to 6 bases, leaving 19 bases not matched to a gene. Germline CDR1 and CDR2: MDHEN and SYDVKM. This CDR3 contains 17 residues. The DNA for the CDR3 is TGTGCCAGCAGTCCCTACCGTTCTCGACAGGGTTCCGCCGAGCAGTACTTC. It yields the protein CASSPYRSRQGSAEQYF.

The chain is built from TRBV5-1 and TRBJ2-5, with 9 bases fitting TRBD2. The junction had 1 base not matched to a gene; V was cut back by 0 bases and J by 4 bases. The CDR3 sequence is 14 residues long. Germline V gene sequence: CDR1 SGHRS, CDR2 YFSETQ. The CDR3 DNA follows: TGCGCCAGCAGCTTGGGTAGCGGGAGAGAGACCCAGTACTTC. The encoded protein is CASSLGSGRETQYF.